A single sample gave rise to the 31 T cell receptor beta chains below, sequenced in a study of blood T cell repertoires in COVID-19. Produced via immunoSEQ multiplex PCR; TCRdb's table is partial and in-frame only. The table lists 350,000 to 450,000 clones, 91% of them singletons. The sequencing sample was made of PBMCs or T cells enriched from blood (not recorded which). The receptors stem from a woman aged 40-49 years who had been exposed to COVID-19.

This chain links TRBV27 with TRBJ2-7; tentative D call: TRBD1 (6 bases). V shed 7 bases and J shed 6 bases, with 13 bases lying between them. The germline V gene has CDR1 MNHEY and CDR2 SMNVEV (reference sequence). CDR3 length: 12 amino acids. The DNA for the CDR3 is TGTGCCAGCAAGGGACACCCCTTCGAGCAGTACTTC. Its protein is CASKGHPFEQYF.

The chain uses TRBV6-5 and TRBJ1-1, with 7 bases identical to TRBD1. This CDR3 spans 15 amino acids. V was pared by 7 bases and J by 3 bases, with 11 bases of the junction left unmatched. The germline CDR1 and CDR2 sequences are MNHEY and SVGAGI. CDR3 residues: CASKTGNTLDTEAFF. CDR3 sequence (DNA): TGTGCCAGCAAGACAGGGAATACTCTGGACACTGAAGCTTTCTTT.

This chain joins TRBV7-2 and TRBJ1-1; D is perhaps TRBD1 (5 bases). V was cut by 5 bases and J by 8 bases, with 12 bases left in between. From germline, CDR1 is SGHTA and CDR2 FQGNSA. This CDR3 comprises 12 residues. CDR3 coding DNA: TGTGCCAGCAGCCCGTTGACAGTCGAAGCTTTCTTT. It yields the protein CASSPLTVEAFF.

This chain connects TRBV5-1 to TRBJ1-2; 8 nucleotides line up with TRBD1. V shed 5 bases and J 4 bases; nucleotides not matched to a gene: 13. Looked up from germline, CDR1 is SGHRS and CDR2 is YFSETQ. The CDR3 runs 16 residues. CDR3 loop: CASRSTPGQALYGYTF. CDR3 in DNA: TGCGCCAGCAGATCTACCCCGGGACAGGCGCTCTATGGCTACACCTTC.

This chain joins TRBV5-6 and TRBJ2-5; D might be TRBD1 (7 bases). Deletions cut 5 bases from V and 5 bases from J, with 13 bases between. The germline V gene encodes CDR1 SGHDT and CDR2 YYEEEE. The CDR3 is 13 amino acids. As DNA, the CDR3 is TGTGCCAGCAGACCGACAGGGAGGGAGACCCAGTACTTC. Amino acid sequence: CASRPTGRETQYF.

DNA for the CDR3: TGTGCCACTTCCCCCGGGGGGTTCACTGAAGCTTTCTTT. It encodes CATSPGGFTEAFF. The chain has TRBV24-1 and TRBJ1-1, with D perhaps matching TRBD1 (5 bases). The CDR3 sequence is 13 residues long. Per germline, CDR1 KGHDR and CDR2 SFDVKD. V lost 10 bases to trimming and J lost 4 bases, with 15 bases between them.

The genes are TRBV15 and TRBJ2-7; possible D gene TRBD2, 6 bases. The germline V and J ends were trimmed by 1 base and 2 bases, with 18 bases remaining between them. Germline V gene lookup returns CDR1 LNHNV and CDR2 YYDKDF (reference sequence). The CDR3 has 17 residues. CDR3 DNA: TGTGCCACCAGCAGAGCCCCCCCGCGGGGACTTACCTACGAGCAGTACTTC. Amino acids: CATSRAPPRGLTYEQYF.

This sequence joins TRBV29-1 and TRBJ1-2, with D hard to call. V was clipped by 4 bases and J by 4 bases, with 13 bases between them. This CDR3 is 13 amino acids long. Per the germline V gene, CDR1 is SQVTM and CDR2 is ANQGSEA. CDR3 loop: CSVGIRGGYGYTF. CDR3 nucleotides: TGCAGCGTTGGTATCCGGGGAGGCTATGGCTACACCTTC.

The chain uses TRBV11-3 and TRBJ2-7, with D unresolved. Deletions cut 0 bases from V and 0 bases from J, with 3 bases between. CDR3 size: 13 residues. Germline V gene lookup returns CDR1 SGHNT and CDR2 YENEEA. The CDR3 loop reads CASSLDSSYEQYF. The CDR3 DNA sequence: TGTGCCAGCAGCTTAGACAGCTCCTACGAGCAGTACTTC.

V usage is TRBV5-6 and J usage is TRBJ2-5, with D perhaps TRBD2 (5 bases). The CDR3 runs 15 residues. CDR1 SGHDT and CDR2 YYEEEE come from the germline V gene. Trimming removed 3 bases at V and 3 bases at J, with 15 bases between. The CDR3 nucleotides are TGTGCCAGCAGCTCCGTCGGACGGGGAAAAGAGACCCAGTACTTC. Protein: CASSSVGRGKETQYF.

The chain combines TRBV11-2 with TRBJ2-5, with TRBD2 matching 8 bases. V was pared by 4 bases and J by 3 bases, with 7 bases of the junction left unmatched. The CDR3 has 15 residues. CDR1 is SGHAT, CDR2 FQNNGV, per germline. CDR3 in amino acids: CASSSTGTREETQYF. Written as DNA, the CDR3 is TGTGCCAGCAGCTCGACCGGGACTAGAGAAGAGACCCAGTACTTC.

The CDR3 sequence: CASSSNRDPGSPLHF. The CDR3 DNA is TGTGCCAGCTCATCGAACAGGGACCCCGGTTCACCCCTCCACTTT. The J gene is TRBJ1-6, the V gene TRBV18; perhaps TRBD1 as D (6 bases). The CDR3 loop spans 15 amino acids. Trimming shortened V by 5 bases and J by 9 bases, and 17 bases separated the two germline ends. Germline lookup yields CDR1 KGHSH and CDR2 LQKENI.

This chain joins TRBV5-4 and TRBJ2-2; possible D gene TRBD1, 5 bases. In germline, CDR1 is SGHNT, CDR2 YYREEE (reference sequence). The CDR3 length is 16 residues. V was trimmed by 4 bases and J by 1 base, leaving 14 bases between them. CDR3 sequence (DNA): TGTGCCAGCAGCCAACTTGATCAGGGGAACACCGGGGAGCTGTTTTTT. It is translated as CASSQLDQGNTGELFF.

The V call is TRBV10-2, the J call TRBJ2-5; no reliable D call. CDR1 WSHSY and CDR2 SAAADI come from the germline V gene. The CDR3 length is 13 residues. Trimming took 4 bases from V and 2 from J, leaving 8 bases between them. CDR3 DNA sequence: TGCGCCAGCAGTGCTATCCTGCAAGAGACCCAGTACTTC. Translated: CASSAILQETQYF.

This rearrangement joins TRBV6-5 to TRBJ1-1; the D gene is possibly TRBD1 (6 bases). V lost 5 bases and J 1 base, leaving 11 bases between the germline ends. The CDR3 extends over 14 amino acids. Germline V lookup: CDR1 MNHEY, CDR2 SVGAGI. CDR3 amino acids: CASSPWTANTEAFF. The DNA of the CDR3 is TGTGCCAGCAGTCCCTGGACAGCGAACACTGAAGCTTTCTTT.

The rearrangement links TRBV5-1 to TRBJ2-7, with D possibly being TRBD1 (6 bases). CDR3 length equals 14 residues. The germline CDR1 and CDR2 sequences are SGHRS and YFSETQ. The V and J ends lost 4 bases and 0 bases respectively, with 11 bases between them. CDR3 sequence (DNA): TGCGCCAGCAGCGGAACAGGGAACTCCTACGAGCAGTACTTC. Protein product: CASSGTGNSYEQYF.

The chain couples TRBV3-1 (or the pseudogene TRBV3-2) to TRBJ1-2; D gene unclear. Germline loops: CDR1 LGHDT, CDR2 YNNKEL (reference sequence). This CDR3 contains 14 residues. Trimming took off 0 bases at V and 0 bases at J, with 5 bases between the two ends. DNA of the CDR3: TGTGCCAGCAGCCAAGAACGAGCTAACTATGGCTACACCTTC. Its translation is CASSQERANYGYTF.

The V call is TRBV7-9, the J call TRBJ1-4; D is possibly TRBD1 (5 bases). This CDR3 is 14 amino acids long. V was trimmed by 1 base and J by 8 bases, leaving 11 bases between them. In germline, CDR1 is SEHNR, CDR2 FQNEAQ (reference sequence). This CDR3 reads CASSLEMGPEKLFF. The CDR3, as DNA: TGTGCCAGCAGCTTAGAGATGGGGCCGGAAAAACTGTTTTTT.

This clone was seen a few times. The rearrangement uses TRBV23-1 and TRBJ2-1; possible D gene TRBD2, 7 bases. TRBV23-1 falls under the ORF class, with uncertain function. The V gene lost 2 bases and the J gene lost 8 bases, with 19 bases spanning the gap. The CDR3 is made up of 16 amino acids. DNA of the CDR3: TGCGCCAGCAGTCAACCGAGGCGGGGGCCTATCCATGAGCAGTTCTTC. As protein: CASSQPRRGPIHEQFF.

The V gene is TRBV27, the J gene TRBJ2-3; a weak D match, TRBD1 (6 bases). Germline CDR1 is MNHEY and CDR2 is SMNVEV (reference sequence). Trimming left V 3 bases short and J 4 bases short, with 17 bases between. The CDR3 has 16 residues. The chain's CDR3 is CASSLASRGGADTQYF. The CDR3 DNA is TGTGCCAGCAGTTTGGCATCCAGGGGTGGAGCAGATACGCAGTATTTT.

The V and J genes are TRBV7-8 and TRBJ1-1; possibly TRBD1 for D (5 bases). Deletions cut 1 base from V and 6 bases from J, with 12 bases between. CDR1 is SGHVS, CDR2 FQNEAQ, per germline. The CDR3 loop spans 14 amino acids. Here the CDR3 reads CASSLGKGRAEAFF. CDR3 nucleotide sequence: TGTGCCAGCAGCTTAGGGAAGGGGCGCGCTGAAGCTTTCTTT.

The CDR3 DNA reads TGTGCCAGCAGCGCGGGATGGGTAGAGACCCAGTACTTC. Protein: CASSAGWVETQYF. This rearrangement joins TRBV21-1 to TRBJ2-5; the table assigns TRBD2, which was not confirmed against the DNA. TRBV21-1 is given as a pseudogene. There are 13 residues in the CDR3.

CDR3 residues: CASSPAHLFQETQYF. DNA for the CDR3: TGTGCCAGCTCACCGGCTCACCTTTTCCAAGAGACCCAGTACTTC. V and J are TRBV18 and TRBJ2-5; D gene ambiguous. Trimming shortened V by 3 bases and J by 1 base, and 12 bases separated the two germline ends. The CDR3 consists of 15 residues. Germline CDR1 reads KGHSH; CDR2 reads LQKENI.

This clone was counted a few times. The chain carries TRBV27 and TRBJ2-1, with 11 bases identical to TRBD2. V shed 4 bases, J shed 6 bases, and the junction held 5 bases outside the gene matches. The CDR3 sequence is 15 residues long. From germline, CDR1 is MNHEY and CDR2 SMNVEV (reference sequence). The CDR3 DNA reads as TGTGCCAGCAGTTCGACTAGCGGGATCGTCAATGAGCAGTTCTTC. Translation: CASSSTSGIVNEQFF.

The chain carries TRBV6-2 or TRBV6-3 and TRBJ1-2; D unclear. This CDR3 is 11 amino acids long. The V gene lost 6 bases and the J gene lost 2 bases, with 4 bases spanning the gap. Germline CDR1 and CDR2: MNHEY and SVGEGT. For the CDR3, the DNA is TGTGCCAGCAGCGAGAACTATGGCTACACCTTC. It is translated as CASSENYGYTF.

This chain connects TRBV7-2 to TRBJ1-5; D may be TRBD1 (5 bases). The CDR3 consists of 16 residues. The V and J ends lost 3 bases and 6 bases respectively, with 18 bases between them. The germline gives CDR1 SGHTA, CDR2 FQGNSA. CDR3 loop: CASSLQGPRVGQPQHF. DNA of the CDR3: TGTGCCAGCAGCTTGCAAGGGCCCAGGGTCGGTCAGCCCCAGCATTTT. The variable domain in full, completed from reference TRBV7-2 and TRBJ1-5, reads GAGVSQSPSNKVTEKGKDVELRCDPISGHTALYWYRQSLGQGLEFLIYFQGNSAPDKSGLPSDRFSAERTGGSVSTLTIQRTQQEDSAVYLCASSLQGPRVGQPQHFGDGTRLSIL.

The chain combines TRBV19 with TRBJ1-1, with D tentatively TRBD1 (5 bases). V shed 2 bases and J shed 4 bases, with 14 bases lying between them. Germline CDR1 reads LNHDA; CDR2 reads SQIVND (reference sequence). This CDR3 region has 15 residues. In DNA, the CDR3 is TGTGCCAGTAGTATACCCAGCAGGGCGCGCACTGAAGCTTTCTTT. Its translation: CASSIPSRARTEAFF.

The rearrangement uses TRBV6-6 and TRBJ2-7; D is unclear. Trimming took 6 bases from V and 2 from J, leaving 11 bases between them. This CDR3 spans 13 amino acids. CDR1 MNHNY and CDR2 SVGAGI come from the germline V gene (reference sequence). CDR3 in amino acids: CASSLGKAYEQYF. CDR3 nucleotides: TGTGCCAGCAGCCTCGGTAAAGCCTACGAGCAGTACTTC.

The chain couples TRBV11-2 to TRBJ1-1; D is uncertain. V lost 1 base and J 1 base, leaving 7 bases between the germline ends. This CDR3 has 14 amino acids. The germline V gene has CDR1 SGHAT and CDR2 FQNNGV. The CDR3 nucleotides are TGTGCCAGCAGCTTAGCCTACAGGAACACTGAAGCTTTCTTT. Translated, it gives CASSLAYRNTEAFF.

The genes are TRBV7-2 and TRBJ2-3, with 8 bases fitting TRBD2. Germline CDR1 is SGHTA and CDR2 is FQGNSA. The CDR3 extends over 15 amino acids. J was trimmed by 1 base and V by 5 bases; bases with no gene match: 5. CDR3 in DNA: TGTGCCAGCAGCCGGGGGGGCGGGGGCACAGATACGCAGTATTTT. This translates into CASSRGGGGTDTQYF.

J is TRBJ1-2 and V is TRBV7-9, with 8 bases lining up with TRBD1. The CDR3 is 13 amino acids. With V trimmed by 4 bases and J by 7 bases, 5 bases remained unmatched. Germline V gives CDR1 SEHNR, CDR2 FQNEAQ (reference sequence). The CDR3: CASSSEGQGGYTF. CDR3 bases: TGTGCCAGCAGCTCTGAAGGACAGGGTGGCTACACCTTC.